This TCR beta chain was captured in a study of T-cell reconstitution after alpha-beta-depleted transplantation in children. Trimming pared 6 bases from V and 3 bases from J, leaving 15 bases between. The CDR3 runs to 14 residues. Germline V gene lookup returns CDR1 DFQATT and CDR2 SNEGSKA (reference sequence). This clonotype was seen repeatedly, ten times or more. Unique molecular identifiers were incorporated during preparation of the TCRbeta library. MiXCR, applied by TCRdb to the PCR reads, yields one record per CDR3 protein. The sample includes hundreds of thousands of distinct CDR3 sequences, roughly 15% seen only once; the top ten take about 1.1%.

The source material was PBMCs from the stem cell graft donor, sampled from the stem cell graft. The receptor was derived from a human donor who donated a stem cell graft to a child with acute myeloid leukemia. The rearrangement links TRBV20-1 to TRBJ1-5; D ambiguous. CDR3 coding DNA: TGCAGTGCCGATGGACGGGATCCCAATCAGCCCCAGCATTTT. This codes for CSADGRDPNQPQHF.